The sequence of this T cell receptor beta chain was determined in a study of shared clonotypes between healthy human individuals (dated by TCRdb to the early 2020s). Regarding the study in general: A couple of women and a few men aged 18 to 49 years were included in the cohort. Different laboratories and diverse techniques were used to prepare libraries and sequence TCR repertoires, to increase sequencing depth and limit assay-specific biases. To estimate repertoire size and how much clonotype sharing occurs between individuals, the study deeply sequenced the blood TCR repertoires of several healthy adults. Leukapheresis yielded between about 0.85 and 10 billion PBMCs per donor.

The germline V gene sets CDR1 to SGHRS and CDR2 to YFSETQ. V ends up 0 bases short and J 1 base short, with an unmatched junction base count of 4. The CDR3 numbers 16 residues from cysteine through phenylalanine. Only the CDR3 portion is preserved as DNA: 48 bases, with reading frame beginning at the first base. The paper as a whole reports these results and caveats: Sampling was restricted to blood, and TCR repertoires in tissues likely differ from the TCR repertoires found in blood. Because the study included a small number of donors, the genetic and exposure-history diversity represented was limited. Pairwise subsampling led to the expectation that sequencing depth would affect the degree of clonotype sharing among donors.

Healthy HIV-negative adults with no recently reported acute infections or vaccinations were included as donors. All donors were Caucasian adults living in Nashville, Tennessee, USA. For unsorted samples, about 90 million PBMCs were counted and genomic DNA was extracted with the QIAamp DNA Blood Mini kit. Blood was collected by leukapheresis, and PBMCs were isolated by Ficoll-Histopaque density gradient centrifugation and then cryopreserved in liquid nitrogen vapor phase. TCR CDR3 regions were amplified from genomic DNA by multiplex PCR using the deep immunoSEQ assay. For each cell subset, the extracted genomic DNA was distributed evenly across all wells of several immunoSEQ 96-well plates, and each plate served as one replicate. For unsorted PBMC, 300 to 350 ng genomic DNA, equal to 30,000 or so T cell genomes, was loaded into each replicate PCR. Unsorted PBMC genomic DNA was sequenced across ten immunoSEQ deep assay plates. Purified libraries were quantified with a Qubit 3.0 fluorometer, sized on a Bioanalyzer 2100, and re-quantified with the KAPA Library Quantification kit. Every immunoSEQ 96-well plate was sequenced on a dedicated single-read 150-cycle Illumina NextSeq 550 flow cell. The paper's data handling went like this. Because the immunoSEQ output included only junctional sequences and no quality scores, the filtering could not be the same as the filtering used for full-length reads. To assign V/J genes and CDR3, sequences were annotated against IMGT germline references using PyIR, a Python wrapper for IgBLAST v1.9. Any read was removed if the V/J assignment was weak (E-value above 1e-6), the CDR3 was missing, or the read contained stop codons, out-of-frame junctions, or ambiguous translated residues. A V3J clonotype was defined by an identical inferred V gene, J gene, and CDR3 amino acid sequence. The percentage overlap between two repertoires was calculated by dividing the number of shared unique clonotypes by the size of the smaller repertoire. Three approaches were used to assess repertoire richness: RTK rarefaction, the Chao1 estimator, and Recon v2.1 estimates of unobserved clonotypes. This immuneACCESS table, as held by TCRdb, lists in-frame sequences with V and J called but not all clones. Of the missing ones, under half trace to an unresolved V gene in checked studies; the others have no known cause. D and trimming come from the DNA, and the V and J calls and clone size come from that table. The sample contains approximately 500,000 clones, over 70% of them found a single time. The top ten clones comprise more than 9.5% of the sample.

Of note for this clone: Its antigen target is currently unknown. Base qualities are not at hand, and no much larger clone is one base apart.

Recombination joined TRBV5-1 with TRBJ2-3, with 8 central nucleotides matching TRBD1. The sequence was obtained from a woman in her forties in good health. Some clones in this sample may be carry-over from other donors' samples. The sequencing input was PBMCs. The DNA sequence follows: TGCGCCAGCAGCTTGGAAGGGGACAGGCGCACAGATACGCAGTATTTT. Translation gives CASSLEGDRRTDTQYF.